A selection of T cell receptor beta chains follows, all from one sample in a study of T cell changes during pregnancy in multiple sclerosis. Produced via immunoSEQ multiplex PCR; TCRdb's table is partial and in-frame only. The sample includes tens of thousands of clones, around 90% of them seen just once. This sample comprised peripheral blood, obtained in the first trimester of pregnancy. Source of these receptors: a female donor with multiple sclerosis, enrolled in a pregnancy study. CDR3s include the opening cysteine and the closing phenylalanine or tryptophan. The D gene is left open where the match is weak. Size is stated for part of the rows, as once, few or many counts, or as a class when the clone is expanded.

cdr3_nt cdr3_aa v_call d_call j_call clone_size
TGTGCCAGTAATCCCAACCGGGGGGTCAAGCCCCAGCATTTT CASNPNRGVKPQHF TRBV19 - TRBJ1-5 -
TGTGCCAGTAGTGCGGACACAGGGTCCGGGGAGCTGTTTTTT CASSADTGSGELFF TRBV19 - TRBJ2-2 once
TGTGCCAGTAGTATTTCATCGGGACAGGGTAGGGAGCCCCAGCATTTT CASSISSGQGREPQHF TRBV19 TRBD1 TRBJ1-5 -
TGTGCCTGGAGTTTGGGGACACTGGAGCAGTATTTT CAWSLGTLEQYF TRBV30 - TRBJ2-3 once
TGTGCCAGCAGCTTCGGACAGAGAAAACACAATGAGCAGTTCTTC CASSFGQRKHNEQFF TRBV5-6 - TRBJ2-1 -
TGTGCCAGTAGCGGGCCTGGCATTCAGTACTTC CASSGPGIQYF TRBV25-1 TRBD2 TRBJ2-4 -
TGTGCCAGCAGCGCCAGACTAGCTAGGAATGAGCAGTTCTTC CASSARLARNEQFF TRBV5-8 TRBD2 TRBJ2-1 -
TGTGCCAGCAGCCTCTTCCAAGGGACAGGGTCAGAGACCCAGTACTTC CASSLFQGTGSETQYF TRBV4-2 TRBD1 TRBJ2-5 -
TGTGCCAGCAACAAAACCCCCCTGGGAACTAGCGGGATCACAGATACGCAGTATTTT CASNKTPLGTSGITDTQYF TRBV7-9 TRBD2 TRBJ2-3 -
TGTGCCTGGGGTCGCACTAGCGGGAGGGCCGCAGAGACCCAGTACTTC CAWGRTSGRAAETQYF TRBV30 TRBD2 TRBJ2-5 -
TGCGCCAGCAGCGTCCAGGGCACAGATACGCAGTATTTT CASSVQGTDTQYF TRBV5-1 - TRBJ2-3 -
TGTGCCATCAGCGACTCCTCCCAGGGGGCCTCCTACGAGCAGTACTTC CAISDSSQGASYEQYF TRBV10-3 TRBD1 TRBJ2-7 -
TGTGCCAGTAGTATTCAAGCGGGTAGCTCCTACGAGCAGTACTTC CASSIQAGSSYEQYF TRBV19 - TRBJ2-7 -
TGTGCCAGCAGTTACGCCTCGGGGACTGAAGCTTTCTTT CASSYASGTEAFF TRBV6-5 - TRBJ1-1 once
TGTGCCAGTAGTATGTTCCACTCTGAAGCTTTCTTT CASSMFHSEAFF TRBV19 - TRBJ1-1 -
TGTGCCAGTAGTAGTGGCTCGGGCTCCTACGAGCAGTACTTC CASSSGSGSYEQYF TRBV19 - TRBJ2-7 -
TGTGCCAGCAGCTCCAGACAGAAGAACACCGGGGAGCTGTTTTTT CASSSRQKNTGELFF TRBV5-4 - TRBJ2-2 -
TGTGCCAGCAGCTTAATCGGTCTAGCGGGCGATGAGCAGTTCTTC CASSLIGLAGDEQFF TRBV7-3 TRBD2 TRBJ2-1 -
TGTGCCAGCAGTCACCAGGGAGGCCTGGACACTGAAGCTTTCTTT CASSHQGGLDTEAFF TRBV27 - TRBJ1-1 -
TGCGCCAGCAGCCAAGTTCGGGGTTTCAATCAGCCCCAGCATTTT CASSQVRGFNQPQHF TRBV4-1 - TRBJ1-5 few
TGCAGCGCAGGACAGGGGCGACAGCCCCAGCATTTT CSAGQGRQPQHF TRBV29-1 TRBD1 TRBJ1-5 -
TGTGCCAGCAGTAGCTACAGGGTGGGGCTCTCCTACGAGCAGTACTTC CASSSYRVGLSYEQYF TRBV28 - TRBJ2-7 -
TGTGCCAGCAGCTTAGCCACAGGGCGAGGTGGCTATGGCTACACCTTC CASSLATGRGGYGYTF TRBV7-9 - TRBJ1-2 -
TGTGCCAGCAGCTCTCGGACAGGGGGCACTGAAGCTTTCTTT CASSSRTGGTEAFF TRBV11-2 TRBD1 TRBJ1-1 -
TGTGCCAGCAGCAGAACTAGCGGGAGGGCCCACAATGAGCAGTTCTTC CASSRTSGRAHNEQFF TRBV7-6 TRBD2 TRBJ2-1 -
TGCAGCGTTGTTTTGCGGCAGGGGGAGGTCCGTGGCTACACCTTC CSVVLRQGEVRGYTF TRBV29-1 TRBD1 TRBJ1-2 -
TGTGCCTGGGGCGCCGGGACAGGGAAAGGCGAAGCTTTCTTT CAWGAGTGKGEAFF TRBV30 TRBD1 TRBJ1-1 few
TGTGCCAGCAGCCCTAAGCAGGTTCGCTACGAGCAGTACTTC CASSPKQVRYEQYF TRBV7-8 - TRBJ2-7 -
TGTGCCAGCTGCCGGGACAGGGGTAATGGGGCCAACGTCCTGACTTTC CASCRDRGNGANVLTF TRBV19 TRBD1 TRBJ2-6 -
TGTGCCAGCAGTCGCAGGGAGGGGGGACATGGCTACACCTTC CASSRREGGHGYTF TRBV2 - TRBJ1-2 once
TGCGCCAGCAGCGCACAGGGAATAGACATTCAGTACTTC CASSAQGIDIQYF TRBV5-1 - TRBJ2-4 -
TGTGCCACCAGCAGAGGATCGGGGGGAAGGGCTGAAGCTTTCTTT CATSRGSGGRAEAFF TRBV15 - TRBJ1-1 -
TGCGCCAGCAGCCAAGGACAGTATAGCAATCAGCCCCAGCATTTT CASSQGQYSNQPQHF TRBV4-3 - TRBJ1-5 -
TGTGCCAGCAGCCCCGTCGGGGGGGGAACCGAAGCTTTCTTT CASSPVGGGTEAFF TRBV6-6 - TRBJ1-1 -
TGTGCCAGCAGCCCAGGACTTTTCTATGGCTACACCTTC CASSPGLFYGYTF TRBV14 - TRBJ1-2 once
TGCGCCAGCAGCACCTCAGGGGGCCGGGAGACCCAGTACTTC CASSTSGGRETQYF TRBV5-1 TRBD1 TRBJ2-5 -
TGCGCCAGCAGCTCCTTAGCGGGAGGGGTCCAAGAGACCCAGTACTTC CASSSLAGGVQETQYF TRBV5-1 TRBD2 TRBJ2-5 -
TGTGCCACCAGCAGAGATAGAGCAGGGCGGGAGACCCAGTACTTC CATSRDRAGRETQYF TRBV15 - TRBJ2-5 -
TGCGCCAGCAGCAGACCGGGACAGGGTAATGAAAAACTGTTTTTT CASSRPGQGNEKLFF TRBV5-1 TRBD1 TRBJ1-4 -
TGTGCCAGCAGCTTTGGACAGGGCTACGAGCAGTACTTC CASSFGQGYEQYF TRBV7-9 TRBD1 TRBJ2-7 -
TGTGCCAGCATTCTGAACCGGGGACTGGTTAATGAAAAACTGTTTTTT CASILNRGLVNEKLFF TRBV2 - TRBJ1-4 -
TGTGCCAGCAGTCTCACAGATACGCAGTATTTT CASSLTDTQYF TRBV27 - TRBJ2-3 -
TGTGTCCAGGGAAGTAGCGGGAGAAACGAGCACAATGAGCAGTTCTTC CVQGSSGRNEHNEQFF TRBV5-4 TRBD2 TRBJ2-1 -
TGTGCCAGCAGCCGAGGGCTATATGGCTACACCTTC CASSRGLYGYTF TRBV2 - TRBJ1-2 -
TGTGCCAGCAGCCCTGGGGACAGCTCTCGGGGTAATGAAAAACTGTTTTTT CASSPGDSSRGNEKLFF TRBV5-4 TRBD1 TRBJ1-4 -
TGTGCCAGCAGTAGGGGGTACGCCGGGGAGCTGTTTTTT CASSRGYAGELFF TRBV7-3 - TRBJ2-2 -
TGTGCCAGTAGTATTGGGGCAAACACTGAAGCTTTCTTT CASSIGANTEAFF TRBV19 - TRBJ1-1 few
TGCGCCAGCAGCTTGGATGGAGGTCCGGGCGAGCAGTACTTC CASSLDGGPGEQYF TRBV5-1 - TRBJ2-7 -
TGTGCCAGCTCCTCTTTTCAACAGGGGACAGATACGCAGTATTTT CASSSFQQGTDTQYF TRBV18 TRBD1 TRBJ2-3 -
TGTGCCCTATACGCAGGGGGGTATGGCTACACCTTC CALYAGGYGYTF TRBV5-4 TRBD1 TRBJ1-2 few
TGTGCCAGTAGATTGGGACAGGGGAGAAATGAGCAGTTCTTC CASRLGQGRNEQFF TRBV19 TRBD1 TRBJ2-1 -
TGTGCCAGTAGTCACGGCGGGATAAACAATGAGCAGTTCTTC CASSHGGINNEQFF TRBV19 - TRBJ2-1 -
TGTGCCAGCAGTGAGGGCAGGGGCTATGGCTACACCTTC CASSEGRGYGYTF TRBV6-4 - TRBJ1-2 once
TGTGCCAGCAATAGGGGACTAGCGGGAGGGGTACGCGAGCAGTACTTC CASNRGLAGGVREQYF TRBV2 TRBD2 TRBJ2-7 -
TGTGCCAGCAGCTGGGGACTAGGGGCTGGAAACACCATATATTTT CASSWGLGAGNTIYF TRBV5-8 - TRBJ1-3 -
TGTGCCAGCAGTTTAACTAGCGGGGTCACAGATACGCAGTATTTT CASSLTSGVTDTQYF TRBV5-4 TRBD2 TRBJ2-3 -
TGTGCCAGCAGCTCCCCGGGACTAGCGGATAATGAGCAGTTCTTC CASSSPGLADNEQFF TRBV7-2 TRBD2 TRBJ2-1 -
TGTGCCAGCAGTCATCCGGGACAGACCTACGAGCAGTACTTC CASSHPGQTYEQYF TRBV2 TRBD1 TRBJ2-7 -
TGCGCCAGCAGCGGGACAGGGAGTCACACTGAAGCTTTCTTT CASSGTGSHTEAFF TRBV5-1 TRBD1 TRBJ1-1 once